The T cell receptor beta chain described here comes from a study of blood T cell repertoires in COVID-19. V lost 6 bases, J lost 4 bases, and 9 bases lay in between. CDR3 size: 13 residues. Germline V gene sequence: CDR1 KGHDR, CDR2 SFDVKD. Sequencing used immunoSEQ multiplex PCR; TCRdb keeps in-frame clones, though not all of them. Of a few hundred thousand clones in the sample, 86% are singletons; the top ten hold 2.5% to 3.5%. This clone was seen a handful of times. The gene calls are TRBV24-1 and TRBJ1-5, with D possibly TRBD1 on 6 matching bases. The material sequenced was peripheral blood. The receptor was isolated from a woman aged 25 to 39 with active or convalescent COVID-19. The CDR3 nucleotides are TGTGCCACCAGTATAACAGGGAATCAGCCCCAGCATTTT. Its translation: CATSITGNQPQHF.